These 13 T cell receptor beta chains were sequenced from one sample in a study of identical twins. Each CDR3 protein is one row after TCRdb ran MiXCR on the 5' RACE reads. The table includes under 1 million distinct CDR3 sequences, approximately 13% detected once. The same sample was also used in a study of yellow fever vaccine responses in identical twins.

The specimen was PBMCs. The receptor source for this set is a woman younger than 30 in good health.

V usage is TRBV12-3 or TRBV12-4 and J usage is TRBJ2-5; 7 bases line up with TRBD2. The CDR3 length is 15 residues. The ends lost 5 bases at V and 2 bases at J; junction bases unmatched: 8. The CDR3 sequence: CASSTPGRGQETQYF. The CDR3 nucleotides read TGTGCCAGCAGTACCCCGGGGAGGGGACAAGAGACCCAGTACTTC.

The chain recombines TRBV20-1 with TRBJ2-3; possible D gene TRBD2, 5 bases. V was trimmed by 3 bases and J by 5 bases, leaving 15 bases between them. Per the germline V gene, CDR1 is DFQATT and CDR2 is SNEGSKA (reference sequence). The CDR3 is 14 residues long. The CDR3 DNA reads TGCAGTGCTAGTCGGACTTCCCCCGGAGATACGCAGTATTTT. It translates to CSASRTSPGDTQYF.

This clonotype occurred many times. The chain has TRBV7-8 and TRBJ2-7, with a weak D call TRBD1 (6 bases). V lost 5 bases and J lost 3, with 14 bases in between. Germline assignment: CDR1 SGHVS and CDR2 FQNEAQ. This CDR3 has 14 amino acids. The chain's CDR3 is CASSPGQGNYEQYF. The CDR3 DNA sequence: TGTGCCAGCAGCCCGGGGCAGGGGAACTACGAGCAGTACTTC. The full variable domain, completed using reference TRBV7-8 and TRBJ2-7, is GAGVSQSPRYKVAKRGQDVALRCDPISGHVSLFWYQQALGQGPEFLTYFQNEAQLDKSGLPSDRFFAERPEGSVSTLKIQRTQQEDSAVYLCASSPGQGNYEQYFGPGTRLTVT.

The V gene is TRBV12-3 or TRBV12-4, the J gene TRBJ1-2; a weak D match, TRBD1 (5 bases). Trimming left V 3 bases short and J 4 bases short, with 12 bases between. This CDR3 has 14 residues. Written as DNA, the CDR3 is TGTGCCAGCAGTTTCTTCGGGACGGGCTATGGCTACACCTTC. Translated: CASSFFGTGYGYTF.

The rearrangement joins TRBV20-1 to TRBJ2-1; 7 nucleotides agree with TRBD2. This CDR3 has 15 residues. The V and J ends lost 1 base and 5 bases, in that order; junction bases with no gene match: 8. Germline CDR1 is DFQATT and CDR2 is SNEGSKA (reference sequence). Here the CDR3 reads CSARVPSGAHNEQFF. In nucleotides, the CDR3 is TGCAGTGCTAGAGTACCCAGCGGGGCCCACAATGAGCAGTTCTTC.

The chain combines TRBV20-1 with TRBJ2-7; either TRBD1 or TRBD2 may fit D (6 bases each). Germline CDR1 DFQATT, CDR2 SNEGSKA (reference sequence). The CDR3 covers 14 residues. Trimming shortened V by 7 bases and J by 4 bases, and 20 bases separated the two germline ends. The CDR3 sequence is CSVPEGRGHYEQYF. In DNA, the CDR3 is TGCAGTGTTCCCGAGGGGCGGGGACATTACGAGCAGTACTTC.

In its sample, this clonotype was seen many times. The chain joins TRBV20-1 to TRBJ2-1; no reliable D call. CDR1 and CDR2 (germline): DFQATT, SNEGSKA (reference sequence). V was cut by 3 bases and J by 3 bases, with 6 bases left in between. The CDR3 spans 12 residues. The CDR3 spells CSARLNYNEQFF. DNA for the CDR3: TGCAGTGCTAGGCTTAACTACAATGAGCAGTTCTTC.

This clonotype has a handful of counts. CDR3 region: CSAPSGPPGYGYTF. CDR3 bases: TGCAGTGCCCCAAGTGGACCCCCTGGCTATGGCTACACCTTC. V gene TRBV20-1 combines with J gene TRBJ1-2; D is unclear. The length of the CDR3 is 14 residues. Germline-derived CDR1 and CDR2 are DFQATT and SNEGSKA (reference sequence). V lost 6 bases and J 4 bases, leaving 18 bases between the germline ends.

J is TRBJ1-1 and V is TRBV5-4; 8 nucleotides align to TRBD1. CDR3 length equals 16 residues. V lost 6 bases, J lost 1 base, and 11 bases stayed unmatched. From germline, CDR1 is SGHNT and CDR2 YYREEE (reference sequence). The CDR3 DNA reads TGTGCCAGCAAAGGAGCCGGGACAGGAGCGAACACTGAAGCTTTCTTT. As protein: CASKGAGTGANTEAFF.

V gene TRBV20-1 combines with J gene TRBJ2-1; a possible D gene is TRBD2 (5 bases). Germline CDR1 DFQATT, CDR2 SNEGSKA (reference sequence). The V end was cut by 3 bases, the J end by 0 bases, with 12 bases between. This CDR3 region has 15 residues. The CDR3 reads CSARVSRGSYNEQFF. The CDR3 nucleotides are TGCAGTGCTAGGGTATCTCGGGGCTCCTACAATGAGCAGTTCTTC.

This clonotype was recorded a few times. The rearrangement links TRBV29-1 to TRBJ2-5; 7 bases match TRBD2. Trimming took 2 bases from V and 5 from J; bases not matched to a gene: 14. This CDR3 has 16 amino acids. Germline lookup yields CDR1 SQVTM and CDR2 ANQGSEA. CDR3 region: CSVESSGAQVEETQYF. In DNA form, the CDR3 reads TGCAGCGTTGAATCCAGCGGGGCCCAAGTCGAGGAGACCCAGTACTTC. Variable domain in full (rest from reference TRBV29-1 and TRBJ2-5): SAVISQKPSRDICQRGTSLTIQCQVDSQVTMMFWYRQQPGQSLTLIATANQGSEATYESGFVIDKFPISRPNLTFSTLTVSNMSPEDSSIYLCSVESSGAQVEETQYFGPGTRLLVL.

The V and J genes are TRBV2 and TRBJ2-7, with D possibly being TRBD1 or TRBD2 (5 bases each). This CDR3 region has 16 residues. Trimming shortened V by 5 bases and J by 7 bases, and 24 bases separated the two germline ends. Germline V gene sequence: CDR1 SNHLY, CDR2 FYNNEI. The chain's CDR3 is CASSLSQGTVLGEQYF. The DNA of the CDR3 is TGTGCCAGCAGTTTGTCGCAAGGGACGGTCTTAGGGGAGCAGTACTTC.

This clonotype was picked up many times. V gene TRBV28 combines with J gene TRBJ2-1, with 12 bases matching TRBD1. This CDR3 has 14 residues. CDR1 and CDR2 (germline): MDHEN, SYDVKM. The V and J ends lost 3 bases and 7 bases, in that order; junction bases with no gene match: 1. CDR3 in DNA: TGTGCCAGCAGTTTGGGACAGGGGGCGAATGAGCAGTTCTTC. It specifies CASSLGQGANEQFF.